This TCR delta chain was profiled in a study of γδ T cells in repeated Plasmodium falciparum infection. Overall study: Malian repertoires were sampled cross-sectionally without transmission and longitudinally through febrile malaria.

Each sorted gammadelta sample had TRG and TRD chains sequenced. TCRdb applied CATT to the multiplex PCR reads for clone calling. The data hold 75,000 to 100,000 delta-chain clones, with roughly 1.4% observed a single time. Overall study results and limits: One small rural Malian village, predominantly a single ethnic group, supplied the cohort.

Vgamma9/Vdelta2+ and Vdelta2-negative gammadelta T cells were flow-sorted from PBMC for bulk sequencing. This clone was picked up many times. The antigen is not known. The CDR3 runs 19 residues. The junction had 17 bases not matched to a gene; V was cut back by 4 bases and J by 0 bases. The germline gives CDR1 TSWWSYY, CDR2 QGS. This chain joins TRDV1 and TRDJ1; 7 nucleotides match TRDD2. This clonotype was obtained from a pool of human donors (malaria-infected and uninfected, not separated). The sequenced sample was gamma-delta T cells from blood. CDR3 residues: CALGVPTCGGDPYTDKLIF. The CDR3 nucleotides are TGTGCTCTTGGGGTTCCTACGTGTGGTGGGGACCCCTACACCGATAAACTCATCTTT.